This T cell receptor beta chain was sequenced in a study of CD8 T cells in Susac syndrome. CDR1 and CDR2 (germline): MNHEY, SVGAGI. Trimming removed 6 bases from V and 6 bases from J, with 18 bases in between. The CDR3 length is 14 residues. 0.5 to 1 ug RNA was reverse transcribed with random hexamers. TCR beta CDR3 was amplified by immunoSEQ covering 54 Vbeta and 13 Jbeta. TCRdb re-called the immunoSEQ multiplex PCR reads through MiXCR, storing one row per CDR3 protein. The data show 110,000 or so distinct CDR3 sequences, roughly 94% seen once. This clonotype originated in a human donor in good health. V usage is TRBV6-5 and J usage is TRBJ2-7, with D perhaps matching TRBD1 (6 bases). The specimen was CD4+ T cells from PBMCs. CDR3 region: CASRSQGTVGEQYF. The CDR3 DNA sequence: TGTGCCAGCAGGTCACAGGGAACTGTGGGCGAGCAGTACTTC.